These 18 T cell receptor beta chains were all obtained from the same sample, sequenced in a study of blood T cell repertoires in COVID-19. Only in-frame clones appear in the TCRdb table, and some are missing; sequencing was by immunoSEQ multiplex PCR. The data show 390,000 or so clones, roughly 85% seen once. The specimen sequenced was peripheral blood. These receptors came from a woman under 40 with active or convalescent COVID-19.

The chain carries TRBV16 and TRBJ2-1, with D maybe TRBD1 (5 bases). Germline CDR1 and CDR2: KGHSY and FQNENV. V was clipped by 4 bases and J by 10 bases, with 14 bases between them. CDR3 length equals 13 residues. CDR3 coding DNA: TGTGCCAGCAGCCCGACAGTGGCTGGCGAGCAGTTCTTC. It specifies CASSPTVAGEQFF.

This sequence joins TRBV27 and TRBJ2-5, with D hard to call. Per germline, CDR1 MNHEY and CDR2 SMNVEV (reference sequence). The CDR3 is 14 residues long. The ends were cut back, 5 bases at V and 5 bases at J, with 15 bases in the middle. CDR3 region: CASSPRRWAETQYF. The DNA for the CDR3 is TGTGCCAGCAGTCCCCGCAGGTGGGCGGAGACCCAGTACTTC.

This clone occurred a few times. The V gene is TRBV5-1, the J gene TRBJ1-4, with D unclear. V lost 0 bases and J 0 bases, leaving 9 bases between the germline ends. The CDR3 runs to 16 residues. The germline V gene encodes CDR1 SGHRS and CDR2 YFSETQ. CDR3 loop: CASSLVQTSTNEKLFF. For the CDR3, the DNA is TGCGCCAGCAGCTTGGTACAGACCTCAACTAATGAAAAACTGTTTTTT. The full variable domain, its missing parts supplied by reference TRBV5-1 and TRBJ1-4, is KAGVTQTPRYLIKTRGQQVTLSCSPISGHRSVSWYQQTPGQGLQFLFEYFSETQRNKGNFPGRFSGRQFSNSRSEMNVSTLELGDSALYLCASSLVQTSTNEKLFFGSGTQLSVL.

The V call is TRBV7-6, the J call TRBJ2-1; TRBD2 matches 9 bases. Trimming cost V 5 bases and J 0 bases; bases outside gene matches: 5. This CDR3 contains 16 residues. Germline CDR1 SGHVS, CDR2 FNYEAQ. CDR3 protein: CASSTSSGSSYNEQFF. The CDR3 DNA reads as TGTGCCAGCAGCACCAGTAGCGGGAGCTCCTACAATGAGCAGTTCTTC. The variable domain in full, completed from reference TRBV7-6 and TRBJ2-1, reads GAGVSQSPRYKVTKRGQDVALRCDPISGHVSLYWYRQALGQGPEFLTYFNYEAQQDKSGLPNDRFSAERPEGSISTLTIQRTEQRDSAMYRCASSTSSGSSYNEQFFGPGTRLTVL.

Concerning this clone: The sample has other DNA sequences that encode this CDR3 too. This chain connects TRBV18 to TRBJ1-1, with TRBD1 identical over 7 bases. V was pared by 0 bases and J by 8 bases, with 0 bases of the junction left unmatched. The germline CDR1 and CDR2 sequences are KGHSH and LQKENI. The CDR3 totals 12 residues. This chain's CDR3 is CASSPPGQEAFF. CDR3 bases: TGTGCCAGCTCACCACCGGGACAGGAAGCTTTCTTT.

This chain links TRBV5-4 with TRBJ2-1; D may be TRBD2 (5 bases). V was cut by 0 bases and J by 12 bases, with 13 bases left in between. CDR3 length equals 13 residues. In germline, CDR1 is SGHNT, CDR2 YYREEE (reference sequence). This CDR3 reads CASSLAAEAAQFF. In DNA, the CDR3 is TGTGCCAGCAGCTTGGCTGCGGAGGCTGCGCAGTTCTTC.

The gene calls are TRBV5-6 and TRBJ2-1, with 7 bases fitting TRBD1. The CDR3 sequence is 15 residues long. In germline, CDR1 is SGHDT, CDR2 YYEEEE. With 4 bases clipped from V and 8 bases from J, the junction kept 12 bases outside the gene matches. CDR3 protein: CASSTEKQGWDEQFF. For the CDR3, the DNA is TGTGCCAGCAGCACCGAAAAACAGGGGTGGGATGAGCAGTTCTTC.

The V gene is TRBV19, the J gene TRBJ1-1; D uncertain. The CDR3 totals 11 residues. V lost 6 bases and J lost 5, with 7 bases in between. Germline V gene data show CDR1 as LNHDA and CDR2 as SQIVND (reference sequence). CDR3 sequence: CASRRDTEAFF. CDR3 nucleotides: TGTGCCAGTAGGAGAGATACTGAAGCTTTCTTT.

This clone showed up just a few times. The chain couples TRBV12-3 or TRBV12-4 to TRBJ1-1; unclear D gene. This CDR3 has 12 residues. Trimming stripped 4 bases from V and 4 bases from J, with 7 bases between. DNA of the CDR3: TGTGCCAGCAGTTCCAGTTTCACTGAAGCTTTCTTT. Encoded protein: CASSSSFTEAFF.

V and J are TRBV18 and TRBJ2-7; 9 bases align to TRBD2. CDR1 and CDR2 from the germline V gene are KGHSH and LQKENI. Trimming at V came to 3 bases and at J to 3 bases, leaving 6 bases not matched to a gene. The CDR3 length is 15 residues. CDR3 residues: CASSPRTSVDYEQYF. Written as DNA, the CDR3 is TGTGCCAGCTCACCTCGGACTAGCGTTGACTACGAGCAGTACTTC.

The chain has TRBV5-1 and TRBJ2-2; 13 bases are a match to TRBD2. V dropped 4 bases and J dropped 3; count of bases not matched to a gene: 18. The CDR3 spans 21 residues. Germline V CDR1 and CDR2: SGHRS, YFSETQ. The CDR3 loop is CASSIRRKYIGLAGDTGELFF. CDR3 coding DNA: TGCGCCAGCAGCATACGGCGAAAATATATAGGACTAGCGGGGGACACCGGGGAGCTGTTTTTT.

The chain has TRBV5-1 and TRBJ2-2, with D tentatively TRBD1 (6 bases). This CDR3 is 15 amino acids long. Germline CDR1 is SGHRS and CDR2 is YFSETQ. The ends were cut back, 1 base at V and 1 base at J, with 8 bases in the middle. CDR3 in DNA: TGCGCCAGCAGCTTGCCACAGGGGAACACCGGGGAGCTGTTTTTT. This gives the protein CASSLPQGNTGELFF.

CDR3 coding DNA: TGCGCCAGCAGCTTGTCTAGCCGCCAGGGGTGGTCTGGAAACACCATATATTTT. Translated, it gives CASSLSSRQGWSGNTIYF. This sequence joins TRBV5-1 and TRBJ1-3; possibly TRBD1 for D (6 bases). CDR1 SGHRS and CDR2 YFSETQ come from the germline V gene. The CDR3 is 18 residues long. Trimming removed 1 base at V and 1 base at J, with 18 bases between.

A single count supports this clone. The chain couples TRBV11-2 to TRBJ2-3, with 11 bases fitting TRBD2. The trim removed 5 bases at V and 1 base at J, leaving 2 bases unmatched. Germline V gene sequence: CDR1 SGHAT, CDR2 FQNNGV. The CDR3 sequence is 15 residues long. The CDR3 region has the DNA TGTGCCAGCAGCCCGACTAGCGGGGGCACAGATACGCAGTATTTT. Protein sequence: CASSPTSGGTDTQYF.

The rearrangement uses TRBV7-9 and TRBJ2-5, with 9 bases aligning to TRBD1. The CDR3 is 19 amino acids. Trimming at V came to 6 bases and at J to 1 base, leaving 18 bases not matched to a gene. CDR1 and CDR2 from the germline V gene are SEHNR and FQNEAQ (reference sequence). CDR3 nucleotides: TGTGCCAGCAGTCGGCGGGGGACAGGGAGTTTACCCCGCCAAGAGACCCAGTACTTC. This encodes CASSRRGTGSLPRQETQYF.

The genes are TRBV12-3 or TRBV12-4 and TRBJ2-3; D is unclear. V lost 6 bases and J 1 base, leaving 8 bases between the germline ends. CDR3 length: 13 amino acids. The chain's CDR3 is CASRTTGTDTQYF. The CDR3 DNA follows: TGTGCCAGCAGAACGACTGGCACAGATACGCAGTATTTT.

This sequence joins TRBV30 and TRBJ2-7, with 10 nucleotides matching TRBD2. Losses at the gene ends were 1 base for V and 2 bases for J; bases not matched to a gene: 5. The CDR3 has 15 amino acids. The germline CDR1 and CDR2 sequences are GTSNPN and SVGIG (reference sequence). For the CDR3, the DNA is TGTGCCTGGAGTGCCACTAGCGGGGTTACCTACGAGCAGTACTTC. This encodes CAWSATSGVTYEQYF.

The count of this clone is one. The J gene is TRBJ2-2, the V gene TRBV28, with D perhaps TRBD1 (5 bases). The germline V gene encodes CDR1 MDHEN and CDR2 SYDVKM. Trimming took 1 base from V and 4 from J, leaving 13 bases between them. There are 16 residues in the CDR3. Here the CDR3 reads CASSLFQLTGTGELFF. CDR3 nucleotides: TGTGCCAGCAGTTTATTTCAGCTCACAGGCACCGGGGAGCTGTTTTTT.